The entry below describes one T cell receptor (beta chain). It lacks a known antigen. No much larger clone is present one base from it, and per-base qualities are unavailable. The data originate from a study of shared clonotypes between healthy human individuals (dated by TCRdb to 2020 to 2022). With regard to the full study: Three men and a couple of women, aged 18 to 49 years, made up the cohort. To increase sequencing depth and limit assay-specific biases, TCR repertoire library preparation and sequencing were carried out by different laboratories using diverse techniques. To estimate repertoire size and how much clonotypes are shared between individuals, the study performed deep sequencing of blood TCR repertoires from roughly five healthy adults. For each donor, CD4 naive and CD4 memory were each run on three plates, CD8 naive on two plates, and CD8 memory on one plate. Between about 0.94 and 8.9 billion PBMCs per donor were obtained by leukapheresis. What the work shows at the level of the full study, not this receptor alone: Pairwise subsampling indicated that sequencing depth was expected to affect the degree of clonotype sharing among donors. Approximately 4.8% of naive CD4, around 3.6% of naive CD8, 2.3% of memory CD4, and about 0.4% of memory CD8 clonotypes were shared across several donors. Larger estimated clonotype richness was generally found for naive subsets than for memory subsets. The genetic and exposure-history diversity represented was limited by the small number of donors. Higher generation probabilities were observed for clonotypes shared by all four sorted-subset donors than for non-shared clonotypes. Sampling was limited to blood, and TCR repertoires in tissue likely differ from TCR repertoires in blood. Rarefaction of sorted-subset datasets indicated incomplete sequencing despite the large sequencing depth.

CD8 naive samples consisted of CD45RO-negative cells that were positively selected for CCR7, yielding a CD45RA+CCR7+ population without TemRA cells. Donors were healthy HIV-negative adults with no recently reported acute infections or vaccinations. Every donor was a Caucasian adult living in Nashville, Tennessee, USA. Blood was collected by leukapheresis, and PBMCs were isolated by Ficoll-Histopaque density gradient centrifugation and then cryopreserved in liquid nitrogen vapor phase. Analytical flow cytometry was used to check the purity and quantity of every magnetically sorted T cell population. From each sorted fraction, genomic DNA was isolated and quantified by UV absorbance on a Nanodrop 2000c. Using the deep immunoSEQ assay, TCR CDR3 regions were amplified from genomic DNA by multiplex PCR. Extracted genomic DNA from each cell subset was distributed evenly across all wells of several immunoSEQ 96-well plates, and each plate was treated as a replicate. For sorted subsets, approximately 200 ng of genomic DNA, equivalent to tens of thousands of T cell genomes, went into each replicate PCR. Purified libraries were measured with a Qubit 3.0 fluorometer, size-checked on a Bioanalyzer 2100, and measured again with the KAPA Library Quantification kit. A separate single-read 150-cycle Illumina NextSeq 550 flow cell was used to sequence each immunoSEQ 96-well plate. The published analysis was carried out like this. Because the immunoSEQ output held only junctional sequences and lacked quality scores, the filtering could not match the filtering applied to full-length reads. To assign V/J genes and CDR3, sequences were annotated against IMGT germline references using PyIR, a Python wrapper for IgBLAST v1.9. Reads with weak V/J assignments (E-value above 1e-6), missing CDR3, stop codons, out-of-frame junctions, or ambiguous translated residues were removed. A V3J clonotype was defined by an identical inferred V gene, J gene, and CDR3 amino acid sequence. To compute the percentage overlap between repertoires, the number of shared unique clonotypes was divided by the size of the smaller repertoire. RTK rarefaction, the Chao1 estimator, and Recon v2.1 estimates of unobserved clonotypes were used to assess repertoire richness. For all TCRbeta clonotypes obtained by the gDNA method from a few donors, generation probabilities were computed with OLGA. Not all clones reach the TCRdb copy of this immuneACCESS table, which keeps in-frame sequences only. Checked studies attribute under half of the gap to unresolved V genes and leave the rest unexplained. V, J and clone size are taken as reported in that table, and D and trimming were inferred from the DNA itself. Recorded for this sample are around 2,000,000 clones; about 95% of them occurred a single time. 0.85% to 1.3% of the sample is taken by the ten largest.

The receptor comes from a man aged 18 to 29 in good health. Input material: naive CD8+ T cells sorted from blood. According to the study, the label for this sample's cell subset or site signals: CD45RA+CCR7+.

This receptor carries the CDR3 CASSQDSWGTEAFF. The nucleotide sequence is given as TGTGCCAGCAGCCAAGATTCTTGGGGGACTGAAGCTTTCTTT. Rearrangement joined TRBV14 to TRBJ1-1; the D gene is perhaps TRBD1, on 5 matching bases. The CDR3 spans 14 residues, from the cysteine through the phenylalanine. The DNA shown is the 42-base CDR3, in frame from base 1. The junction shows trimming of 0 bases on V and 5 bases on J, plus 10 bases between the germline ends. CDR1 SGHDN and CDR2 FVKESK were looked up in the germline V gene.